The clone carrying this T cell receptor beta chain was recorded many times. This record belongs to a study of metastatic and nonmetastatic thyroid tumors. Via MiXCR, TCRdb re-called the PCR reads. The table has about 69,000 clones, 11% to 15% seen once. Germline CDR1 and CDR2: MNHEY and SVGEGT. The CDR3 sequence is 15 residues long. V lost 7 bases and J lost 1, with 14 bases in between. Thyroid surgery took place with no prior treatment in any patient. This TCR came from a male donor with papillary thyroid cancer or a benign thyroid nodule (not recorded which). Some clones in this sample may be carry-over from other donors' samples. The V and J genes are TRBV6-2 or TRBV6-3 and TRBJ1-5; the D gene is possibly TRBD1 (6 bases). The sample taken for sequencing was blood. The CDR3 DNA follows: TGTGCCAGCACCCGTCAGGGGAGGAGCAATCAGCCCCAGCATTTT. It codes for CASTRQGRSNQPQHF.